This passage covers 2 T cell receptor beta chains from one sample sequenced in a study of cytomegalovirus exposure and HLA in healthy donors. PCR employed 60 Vbeta and 13 Jbeta primers. Here immunoSEQ multiplex PCR was the method, and the copy in TCRdb shows in-frame clones only, minus some. In the table there are about 150,000 clones, roughly 77% of which are singletons. Sequencing was performed on PBMCs. Receptors were obtained from a woman aged 45 to 65 in good health and CMV-seropositive.

This sequence joins TRBV28 and TRBJ1-3; 11 bases line up with TRBD1. Germline V CDR1 and CDR2: MDHEN, SYDVKM. With V trimmed by 5 bases and J by 5 bases, 11 bases remained unmatched. This CDR3 comprises 17 residues. The CDR3 bases are TGTGCCAGCAGTGTGAAGATCGGGACAGGGGGTAGAAACACCATATATTTT. Translated: CASSVKIGTGGRNTIYF.

This chain uses TRBV4-3 with TRBJ1-2; D is unresolved. From germline, CDR1 is LGHNA and CDR2 YSLEER. Between the trimmed V and J ends, which lost 0 bases and 7 bases, there was a span of 12 bases. This CDR3 is 14 amino acids long. The CDR3 reads CASSQELGSGGYTF. In DNA form, the CDR3 reads TGCGCCAGCAGCCAAGAACTAGGGTCTGGTGGCTACACCTTC.